Shown below are 8 T cell receptor beta chains from a single sample sequenced in a study of CD4 T cells in relation to SARS-CoV-2 and coronaviruses. The unexposed donors gave CD4+ T cells in about 2011-2019, prior to COVID-19. The method was immunoSEQ multiplex PCR; TCRdb's version includes in-frame clones alone and lacks a portion of them. The sample carries about 59,000 clones, 75% to 90% recorded once. Sequencing was done on a sample of memory CD4+ T cells from PBMCs. Receptors were obtained from a human donor in good health.

The chain recombines TRBV6-6 with TRBJ2-7; D might be TRBD2 (5 bases). The CDR3 has 14 residues. Germline V gives CDR1 MNHNY, CDR2 SVGAGI (reference sequence). V shed 5 bases and J shed 5 bases, with 16 bases lying between them. This CDR3 reads CASSPQRLNDEQYF. CDR3 nucleotide sequence: TGTGCCAGCAGTCCTCAGCGGTTGAATGACGAGCAGTACTTC.

CDR3 in amino acids: CASSQQGARDTQYF. The CDR3 region has the DNA TGTGCCAGCAGCCAACAGGGGGCTCGAGATACGCAGTATTTT. The genes are TRBV2 and TRBJ2-3; 9 nucleotides match TRBD1. Per germline, CDR1 SNHLY and CDR2 FYNNEI. The CDR3 has 14 residues. The V segment lost 6 bases and the J segment 5 bases; nucleotides outside the gene matches: 6.

This rearrangement joins TRBV15 to TRBJ1-2; D is perhaps TRBD1 (6 bases). The V end was cut by 2 bases, the J end by 3 bases, with 13 bases between. The V gene's germline CDR1 is LNHNV and CDR2 YYDKDF (reference sequence). CDR3 length: 15 amino acids. CDR3 sequence reads: CATSRPQQGDYGYTF. CDR3 bases: TGTGCCACCAGCAGACCCCAACAGGGAGACTATGGCTACACCTTC.

The chain uses TRBV5-8 and TRBJ2-1; a weak D match, TRBD1 (6 bases). Per the germline V gene, CDR1 is SGHTS and CDR2 is YDEGEE. The CDR3 loop spans 15 amino acids. V was pared by 2 bases and J by 0 bases, with 9 bases between. The CDR3 bases are TGTGCCAGCAGCTTAAGGGGGTCCTCCTACAATGAGCAGTTCTTC. As protein: CASSLRGSSYNEQFF.

This chain connects TRBV24-1 to TRBJ2-1; 9 nucleotides line up with TRBD1. With 4 bases clipped from V and 1 base from J, the junction kept 4 bases outside the gene matches. Germline CDR1 is KGHDR and CDR2 is SFDVKD. The CDR3 loop spans 16 amino acids. CDR3: CATSDSGTGSYNEQFF. CDR3 DNA: TGTGCCACCAGTGACTCCGGGACAGGGTCCTACAATGAGCAGTTCTTC.

This clone was seen only once. The chain employs TRBV28 and TRBJ1-2; 8 nucleotides agree with TRBD1. Germline assignment: CDR1 MDHEN and CDR2 SYDVKM. The trim removed 5 bases at V and 8 bases at J, leaving 7 bases unmatched. The CDR3 length is 13 residues. CDR3 sequence: CASSPRGRKGYTF. CDR3 nucleotide sequence: TGTGCCAGCAGTCCCAGGGGGCGTAAGGGCTACACCTTC.

The V and J genes are TRBV7-8 and TRBJ2-1; TRBD2 matches 7 bases. CDR3 size: 14 residues. Trimming removed 6 bases from V and 1 base from J; junction bases left unmatched: 3. CDR1 SGHVS and CDR2 FQNEAQ come from the germline V gene. The CDR3 coding sequence is TGTGCCAGCAGGGGCGGGGGATCCTACAATGAGCAGTTCTTC. Residues: CASRGGGSYNEQFF.

This chain connects TRBV5-5 to TRBJ2-7; D not certain. CDR3 length: 14 amino acids. V lost 0 bases and J 6 bases, leaving 13 bases between the germline ends. CDR1 and CDR2 from the germline V gene are SGHKS and YYEKEE (reference sequence). CDR3 sequence (DNA): TGTGCCAGCAGCTTGGCCGATGACCTAGGCGAGCAGTACTTC. Protein product: CASSLADDLGEQYF.